This section outlines one TCR beta chain sequence together with its context. Its binding antigen is unknown. There are no base qualities to consult, and no much larger clone falls within one base. The library came from the immunoSEQ multiplex PCR assay. The table comes from immuneACCESS by way of TCRdb, which keeps in-frame sequences with V and J called. Part of the clones is missing from these tables; in studies checked, under half for an unresolved V gene and the rest for unknown reasons. The table for this sample lists 29,000 or so clones; roughly 85% of them were counted only once. The top ten clones comprise 3% to 5% of the sample. This entry comes from a study of control samples from healthy donors and cancer patients (dated by TCRdb to the early 2020s). The V end loses 1 base and the J end loses 3 bases, and a stretch of 14 bases separates them. CDR1 and CDR2 (MGHDK, SYGVNS) derive from the germline V gene. Including cysteine and phenylalanine, the CDR3 has 16 amino acids. The CDR3 DNA has 48 bases and is translated from base 1.

The sample was formalin-fixed, paraffin-embedded tissue. This receptor chain uses TRBV25-1 and TRBJ2-3; a weak D assignment points to TRBD1 (6 bases agree). This receptor was identified in a female donor with melanoma. CDR3 reads: CASSEWGTKITDTQYF. Read as DNA, the sequence is TGTGCCAGCAGTGAATGGGGGACAAAGATAACAGATACGCAGTATTTT.